The sequence of this T cell receptor beta chain was determined in a study of blood T cell repertoires in COVID-19. How the authors handled the data: By means of reference gene primer amplification, nucleated cell counts were estimated. The assay was immunoSEQ multiplex PCR, and TCRdb's table has in-frame clones only and misses some. D and trimming come from the DNA, and the V and J calls and clone size come from that table. The sample has 270,000 or so clones; under 95% are singletons. Germline CDR1 is MGHRA and CDR2 is YSYEKL. The V and J ends lost 0 bases and 6 bases respectively, with 12 bases between them. This CDR3 is 15 amino acids long.

The origin of this receptor is a man aged 35 to 55 who had been exposed to COVID-19. Sequencing input: PBMCs or T cells enriched from blood (not recorded which). This rearrangement joins TRBV4-1 to TRBJ1-5, with TRBD1 as a possible D gene (5 bases). CDR3 protein: CASSQEGQVGQPQHF. CDR3 nucleotides: TGCGCCAGCAGCCAAGAGGGGCAGGTCGGTCAGCCCCAGCATTTT.